Listed below are T cell receptor beta chains from one sample, sequenced in a study of shared clonotypes between healthy human individuals. TCRdb's copy holds only in-frame clones and misses some; the assay was immunoSEQ multiplex PCR. The sample yields about 1.9 million clones, 80% to 95% seen once. Material for sequencing was naive CD8+ T cells from PBMCs. The receptors shown here come from a man between 18 and 35 years old in good health. Some clones in this sample may be carry-over from other donors' samples. CDR3s include the opening cysteine and the closing phenylalanine or tryptophan. A D gene is named only where the DNA matches it firmly. The size entry is marked missing in some rows and otherwise reads once, few, many or a size class.

size	D	J	V	DNA	CDR3
-	-	TRBJ2-7	TRBV11-2	TGTGCCAGCAGCTTAGGGGCTAGCGTCTTCTACGAGCAGTACTTC	CASSLGASVFYEQYF
-	-	TRBJ2-7	TRBV29-1	TGCAGCGCCCTCACCAGCTACGAGCAGTACTTC	CSALTSYEQYF
-	-	TRBJ1-2	TRBV4-1	TGCGCCAGCAGCCAAGGACCAGACAGGATCCCTAACTATGGCTACACCTTC	CASSQGPDRIPNYGYTF
-	-	TRBJ1-1	TRBV10-3	TGTGCCATCAGTGAGGAAAGGGGCACTGAAGCTTTCTTT	CAISEERGTEAFF
-	TRBD1	TRBJ1-1	TRBV6-5	TGTGCCAGCAGTTATCGTAGGGGGCACGGTGAAGCTTTCTTT	CASSYRRGHGEAFF
-	-	TRBJ2-7	TRBV6-5	TGTGCCAGCAGCCCCACGAGGCGGCCCGGGGAGCAGTACTTC	CASSPTRRPGEQYF
-	-	TRBJ2-2	TRBV4-3	TGCGCCAGCAGCCATGTCGATAACACCGGGGAGCTGTTTTTT	CASSHVDNTGELFF
-	-	TRBJ2-6	TRBV29-1	TGCAGCGTTGATCCTGGGGCCAACGTCCTGACTTTC	CSVDPGANVLTF
-	-	TRBJ1-4	TRBV25-1	TGTGCCAGCAGTGATTTGGGAAAACTGTTTTTT	CASSDLGKLFF
once	TRBD1	TRBJ2-3	TRBV13	TGTGCCAGCAGCTTAGGCCGGGACAGGGATACGCAGTATTTT	CASSLGRDRDTQYF
-	-	TRBJ2-5	TRBV28	TGTGCCAGCAGTCCGCATAGCGGCGCACAAGTAGAGACCCAGTACTTC	CASSPHSGAQVETQYF
-	TRBD1	TRBJ1-1	TRBV2	TGTGCCAACAGGACAGGGGGGAGGAACACTGAAGCTTTCTTT	CANRTGGRNTEAFF
-	-	TRBJ2-7	TRBV7-8	TGTGCCAGCAGTTCTAAGTACGAGCAGTACTTC	CASSSKYEQYF
-	TRBD1	TRBJ2-5	TRBV14	TGTGCCAGCAGCCAAACGACGACAGGGGGCGAGCAAGAGACCCAGTACTTC	CASSQTTTGGEQETQYF
-	TRBD1	TRBJ2-1	TRBV27	TGTGCCAGCAGTCATTACACACCGACAGGGAGTATGGGTGAGCAGTTCTTC	CASSHYTPTGSMGEQFF
-	-	TRBJ2-1	TRBV7-9	TGTGCCAGCAGCCCAGAGACGGAGCAGTTCTTC	CASSPETEQFF
-	-	TRBJ2-5	TRBV7-9	TGTGCCAGCATGGATGTGTCTTTAGGGGCGACCCAGTACTTC	CASMDVSLGATQYF
-	-	TRBJ2-7	TRBV23-1	TGCGCCAGCAGTGTACCTCCCCCAACCTACGAGCAGTACTTC	CASSVPPPTYEQYF
-	-	TRBJ1-2	TRBV2	TGTGCCAGCAGTGAATGGGGACCAGGAAATTATCTCTATGGCTACACCTTC	CASSEWGPGNYLYGYTF
-	-	TRBJ2-3	TRBV19	TGTGCCAGTAGTATAGACAGGGCGGGCATGGATACGCAGTATTTT	CASSIDRAGMDTQYF
few	TRBD1	TRBJ2-7	TRBV27	TGTGCCAGCAGTCCTCGGGACAGCGACTACGAGCAGTACTTC	CASSPRDSDYEQYF
-	-	TRBJ2-7	TRBV5-1	TGCGCCAGCAGCGAGGCCCCTTTTTACGAGCAGTACTTC	CASSEAPFYEQYF
-	-	TRBJ2-7	TRBV4-2	TGTGCCAGCAGCCAGGTAGCGGTAAGCTCCTACGAGCAGTACTTC	CASSQVAVSSYEQYF
-	-	TRBJ2-5	TRBV10-1	TGCGCCAGCAGTGGGGTGAACGAAGAGACCCAGTACTTC	CASSGVNEETQYF
-	TRBD2	TRBJ2-7	TRBV28	TGTGCCAGCAGTTTTTCTAGCGGGAGAACCTACGAGCAGTACTTC	CASSFSSGRTYEQYF
-	-	TRBJ2-7	TRBV7-8	TGTGCCAGCAGCGAAGGACGGTCAGCCTACGAGCAGTACTTC	CASSEGRSAYEQYF
-	-	TRBJ1-1	TRBV27	TGTGCCAGCAGTTTAGCTCCGACGAACACTGAAGCTTTCTTT	CASSLAPTNTEAFF
-	-	TRBJ1-2	TRBV7-9	TGTGCCAGCAACCACAGGGACGGCGGCTACACCTTC	CASNHRDGGYTF
-	TRBD2	TRBJ2-1	TRBV30	TGTGCCTGGGGATCCCCCGGGCAGCGGGAGAACTACAATGAGCAGTTCTTC	CAWGSPGQRENYNEQFF
-	-	TRBJ2-7	TRBV15	TGTGCCACCAGCAGTCCCCTTGGGCGTGCGGGACACGAGCAGTACTTC	CATSSPLGRAGHEQYF
-	TRBD2	TRBJ2-1	TRBV10-3	TGTGCCATCAGTTTTAGCGGGAGCTCAAATGAGCAGTTCTTC	CAISFSGSSNEQFF
-	TRBD2	TRBJ2-7	TRBV11-2	TGTGCCAGCAGCTCTAGCGGGGGCTCCTACGAGCAGTACTTC	CASSSSGGSYEQYF
-	TRBD1	TRBJ2-5	TRBV11-2	TGTGCCAGCAGCTTATACAGGGGGCCCCAAAAAGAGACCCAGTACTTC	CASSLYRGPQKETQYF
-	-	TRBJ1-1	TRBV28	TGTGCCAGCAGTTTGTATCTGGACGCTGAAGCTTTCTTT	CASSLYLDAEAFF
-	-	TRBJ2-7	TRBV28	TGTGCCATTAGCAGGATCACGGGGGACGAGCAGTACTTC	CAISRITGDEQYF
-	-	TRBJ1-1	TRBV5-5	TGTGCCAGCAGCTTGGGAAGGGCTGAAGCTTTCTTT	CASSLGRAEAFF
once	TRBD1	TRBJ1-1	TRBV29-1	TGCAGCGCCGCCGGGACAGATAAGAACACTGAAGCTTTCTTT	CSAAGTDKNTEAFF
-	-	TRBJ2-5	TRBV5-1	TGCGCCAGCAGGGGGGCGAGTCAAGAGACCCAGTACTTC	CASRGASQETQYF
-	-	TRBJ1-1	TRBV6-1	TGTGCCAGCAGTGCCACAAGAAGCACTGAAGCTTTCTTT	CASSATRSTEAFF
-	-	TRBJ2-7	TRBV7-9	TGTGCCAGCAGCTTAGGGGTATACGAGCAGTACTTC	CASSLGVYEQYF
-	TRBD1	TRBJ2-7	TRBV28	TGTGCCAGCAAAGAAACGGCAGGGGGCCACTACGAGCAGTACTTC	CASKETAGGHYEQYF
-	-	TRBJ2-7	TRBV2	TGTGCCAGCAGTGAGTGGGAAGCTAACGAGCAGTACTTC	CASSEWEANEQYF
once	TRBD2	TRBJ2-7	TRBV7-9	TGTGCCAGCAGCTACCCCAAAGCGGGAGCCAACTACGAGCAGTACTTC	CASSYPKAGANYEQYF
-	-	TRBJ2-7	TRBV9	TGTGCCAGCAGCGTAAGGGCGGAGAGCTCCTACGAGCAGTACTTC	CASSVRAESSYEQYF
-	TRBD2	TRBJ2-2	TRBV5-6	TGTGCCAGCACCCTTGAGCGGGGGAACACCGGGGAGCTGTTTTTT	CASTLERGNTGELFF
once	TRBD1	TRBJ1-2	TRBV7-3	TGTGCCAGCAGTCTCGATCCTGGACAGGGTCGGTATGGCTACACCTTC	CASSLDPGQGRYGYTF
-	-	TRBJ1-2	TRBV5-5	TGTGCCAGCAGCTTGGATATTGGAGGCTATGGCTACACCTTC	CASSLDIGGYGYTF
-	-	TRBJ1-2	TRBV7-9	TGTGCCAGCAGCTTAGAACCAGGGCATGGCTACACCTTC	CASSLEPGHGYTF
-	-	TRBJ1-1	TRBV6-6	TGTGCCAGCAGTTCCACTGAAGCTTTCTTT	CASSSTEAFF
-	-	TRBJ2-7	TRBV7-9	TGTGCCAGCAGCCCCTGGGAAAGCGGAGACCCGTTCGAGCAGTACTTC	CASSPWESGDPFEQYF
-	-	TRBJ1-5	TRBV27	TGTGCCAGCAGCCCATCCTGGGGGGGGGCTCCTCAGCCCCAGCATTTT	CASSPSWGGAPQPQHF
-	TRBD1	TRBJ2-7	TRBV27	TGTGCCGCCAGCCCGGGGACAGGGATCTACGAGCAGTACTTC	CAASPGTGIYEQYF
-	-	TRBJ2-5	TRBV13	TGTGCCAGCAGCGCGCTCGGAGAGACCCAGTACTTC	CASSALGETQYF